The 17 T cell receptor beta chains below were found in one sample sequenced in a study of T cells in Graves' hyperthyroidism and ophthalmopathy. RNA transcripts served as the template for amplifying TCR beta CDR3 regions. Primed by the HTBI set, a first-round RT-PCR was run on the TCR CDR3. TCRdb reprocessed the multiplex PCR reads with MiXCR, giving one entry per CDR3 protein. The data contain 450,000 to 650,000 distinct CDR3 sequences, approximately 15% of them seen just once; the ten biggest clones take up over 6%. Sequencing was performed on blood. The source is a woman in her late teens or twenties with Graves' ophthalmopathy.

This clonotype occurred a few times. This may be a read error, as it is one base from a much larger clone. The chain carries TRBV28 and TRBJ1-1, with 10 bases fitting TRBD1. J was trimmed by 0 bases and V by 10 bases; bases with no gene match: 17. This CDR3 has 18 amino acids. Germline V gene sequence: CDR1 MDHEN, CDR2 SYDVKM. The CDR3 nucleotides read TGTGCCACTGGACTACGTCTCGGGACAGGGGATATGAACACTGAAGCTTTCTTT. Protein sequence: CATGLRLGTGDMNTEAFF. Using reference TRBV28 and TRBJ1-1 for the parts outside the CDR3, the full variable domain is DVKVTQSSRYLVKRTGEKVFLECVQDMDHENMFWYRQDPGLGLRLIYFSYDVKMKEKGDIPEGYSVSREKKERFSLILESASTNQTSMYLCATGLRLGTGDMNTEAFFGQGTRLTVV.

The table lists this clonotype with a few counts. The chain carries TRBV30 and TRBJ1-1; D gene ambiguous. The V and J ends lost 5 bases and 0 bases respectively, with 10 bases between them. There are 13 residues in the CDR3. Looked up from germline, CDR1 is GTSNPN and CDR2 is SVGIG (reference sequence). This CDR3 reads CAWSDGMNTEAFF. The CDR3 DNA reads TGTGCCTGGTCGGACGGAATGAACACTGAAGCTTTCTTT.

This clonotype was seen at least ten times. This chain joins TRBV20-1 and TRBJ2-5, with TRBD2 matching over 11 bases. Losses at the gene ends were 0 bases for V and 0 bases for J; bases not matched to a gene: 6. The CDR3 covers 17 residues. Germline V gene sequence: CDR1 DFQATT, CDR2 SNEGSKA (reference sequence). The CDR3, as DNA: TGCAGTGCTAGAGAACCACTAGCGGGAGCCCACCAAGAGACCCAGTACTTC. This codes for CSAREPLAGAHQETQYF.

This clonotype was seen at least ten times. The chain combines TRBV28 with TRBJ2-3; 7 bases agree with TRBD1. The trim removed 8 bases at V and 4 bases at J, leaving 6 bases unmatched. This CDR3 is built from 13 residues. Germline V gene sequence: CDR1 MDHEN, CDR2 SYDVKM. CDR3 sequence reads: CASDTGAADTQYF. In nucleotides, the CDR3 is TGTGCCAGCGATACAGGGGCAGCAGATACGCAGTATTTT.

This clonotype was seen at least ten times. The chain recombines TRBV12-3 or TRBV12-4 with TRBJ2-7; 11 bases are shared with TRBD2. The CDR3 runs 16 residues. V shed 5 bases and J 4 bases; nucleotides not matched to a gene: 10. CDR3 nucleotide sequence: TGTGCCAGCAGTGGTACTAGCGGGAGTCATCGGTACGAGCAGTACTTC. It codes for CASSGTSGSHRYEQYF.

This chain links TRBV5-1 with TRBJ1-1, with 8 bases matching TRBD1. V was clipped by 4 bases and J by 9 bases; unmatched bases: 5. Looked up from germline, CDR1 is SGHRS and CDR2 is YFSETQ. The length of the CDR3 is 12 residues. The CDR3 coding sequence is TGCGCCAGCAGCCCAGCAGGGGGCAAAGCTTTCTTT. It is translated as CASSPAGGKAFF.

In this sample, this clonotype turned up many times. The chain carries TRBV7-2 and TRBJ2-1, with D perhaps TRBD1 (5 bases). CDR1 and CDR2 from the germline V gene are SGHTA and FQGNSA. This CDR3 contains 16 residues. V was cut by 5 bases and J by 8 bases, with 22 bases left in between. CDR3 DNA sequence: TGTGCCAGCAGCGCCCGGGCCTCCTCCCCAGGGTATGAGCAGTTCTTC. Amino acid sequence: CASSARASSPGYEQFF.

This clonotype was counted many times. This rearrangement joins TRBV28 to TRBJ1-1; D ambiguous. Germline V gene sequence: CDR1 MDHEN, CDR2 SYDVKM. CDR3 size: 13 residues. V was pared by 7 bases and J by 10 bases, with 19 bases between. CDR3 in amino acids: CASMGTTWSPAFF. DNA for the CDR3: TGTGCCAGCATGGGAACGACATGGTCGCCAGCTTTCTTT.

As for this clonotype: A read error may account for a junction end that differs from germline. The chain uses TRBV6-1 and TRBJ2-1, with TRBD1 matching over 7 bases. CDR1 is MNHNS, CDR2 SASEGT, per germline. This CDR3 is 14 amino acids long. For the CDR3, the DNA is TGTGCCAGCAGTATCAGGACAGGCTACATTGAGCAGTTCTTC. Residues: CASSIRTGYIEQFF.

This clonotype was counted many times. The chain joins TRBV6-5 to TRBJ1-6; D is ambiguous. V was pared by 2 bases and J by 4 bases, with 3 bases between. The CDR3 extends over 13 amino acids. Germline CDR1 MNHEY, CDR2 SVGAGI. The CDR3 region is CASSYPYNSPLHF. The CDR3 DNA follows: TGTGCCAGCAGTTACCCTTATAATTCACCCCTCCACTTT.

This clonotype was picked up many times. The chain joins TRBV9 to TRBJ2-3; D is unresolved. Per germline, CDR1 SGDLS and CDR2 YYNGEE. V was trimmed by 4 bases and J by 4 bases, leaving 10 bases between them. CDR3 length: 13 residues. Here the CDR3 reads CASSPGPADTQYF. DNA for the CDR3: TGTGCCAGCAGCCCCGGCCCAGCAGATACGCAGTATTTT.

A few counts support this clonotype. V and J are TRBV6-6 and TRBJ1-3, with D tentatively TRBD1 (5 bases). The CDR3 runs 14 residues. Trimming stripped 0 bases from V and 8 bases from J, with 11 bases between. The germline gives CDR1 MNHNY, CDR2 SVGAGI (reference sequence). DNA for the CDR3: TGTGCCAGCAGTTACTCGGCAGGGACGTACACCATATATTTT. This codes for CASSYSAGTYTIYF.

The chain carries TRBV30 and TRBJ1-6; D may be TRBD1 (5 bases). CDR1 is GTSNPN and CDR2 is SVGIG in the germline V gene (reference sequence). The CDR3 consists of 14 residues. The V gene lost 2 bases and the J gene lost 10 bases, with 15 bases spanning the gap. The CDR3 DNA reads TGTGCCTGGAGTCGGGGAGAGGGACGATCACCCCTCCACTTT. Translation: CAWSRGEGRSPLHF.

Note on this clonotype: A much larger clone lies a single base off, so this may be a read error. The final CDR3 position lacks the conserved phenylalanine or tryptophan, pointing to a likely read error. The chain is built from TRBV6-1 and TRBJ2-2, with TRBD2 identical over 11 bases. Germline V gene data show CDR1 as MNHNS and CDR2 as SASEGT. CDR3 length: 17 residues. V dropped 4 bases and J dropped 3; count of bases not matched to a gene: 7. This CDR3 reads CASSGLAGTSDTGELFL. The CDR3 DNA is TGTGCCAGCAGTGGACTAGCGGGAACGTCAGACACCGGGGAGCTGTTTCTT.

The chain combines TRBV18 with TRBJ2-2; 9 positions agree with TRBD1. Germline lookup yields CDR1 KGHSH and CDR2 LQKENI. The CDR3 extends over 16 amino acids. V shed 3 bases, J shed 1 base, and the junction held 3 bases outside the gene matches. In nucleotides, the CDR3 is TGTGCCAGCTCACCGACAGGGGGGATGAACACCGGGGAGCTGTTTTTT. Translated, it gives CASSPTGGMNTGELFF.

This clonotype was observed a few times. This chain's CDR3 is CASSQDIASSSGANVLTF. The CDR3 DNA sequence: TGTGCCAGCAGCCAAGATATAGCGTCAAGCTCTGGGGCCAACGTCCTGACTTTC. The chain is built from TRBV7-9 and TRBJ2-6, with D maybe TRBD2 (5 bases). CDR3 length: 18 residues. Germline V gene lookup returns CDR1 SEHNR and CDR2 FQNEAQ (reference sequence). V was pared by 5 bases and J by 0 bases, with 17 bases between.

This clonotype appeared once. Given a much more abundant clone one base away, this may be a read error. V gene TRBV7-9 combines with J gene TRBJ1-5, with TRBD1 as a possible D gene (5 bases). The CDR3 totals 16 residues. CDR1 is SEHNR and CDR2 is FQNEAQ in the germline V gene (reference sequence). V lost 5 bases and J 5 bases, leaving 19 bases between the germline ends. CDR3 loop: CASSQSGAVRDQPQHF. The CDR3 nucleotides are TGTGCCAGCAGCCAGTCCGGGGCTGTTCGCGATCAGCCCCAGCATTTT.